Listed below are T cell receptor beta chains from one sample, sequenced in a study of T cell responses to AZD1222 COVID-19 vaccine. Assay used: immunoSEQ multiplex PCR; TCRdb lists only in-frame clones, some missing. The table records 84,000 or so clones, roughly nine tenths of them present only once. The specimen comprised peripheral blood, sampled on day 0 of AZD1222 vaccination. These receptor sequences come from an adult in good health. Each CDR3 is given with its conserved first and last residue. Each record gives: J gene, D gene, V gene, clone size, CDR3 DNA, CDR3 protein. D genes are given only for firm matches. Where a row states a size, it is once, few, many or the class of an expanded clone; other rows omit it.

TRBJ1-4,.,TRBV7-9,.,TGTGCCAGCAGCTTGCTTACCGCAACTAATGAAAAACTGTTTTTT,CASSLLTATNEKLFF
TRBJ2-1,TRBD2,TRBV7-9,.,TGTGCCAGCAGCTCCCGACTAGCGGGAGGGTACAATGAGCAGTTCTTC,CASSSRLAGGYNEQFF
TRBJ2-1,.,TRBV20-1,.,TGCAGTGCAAGGAGGGTGAATGAGCAGTTCTTC,CSARRVNEQFF
TRBJ1-3,.,TRBV2,.,TGTGCCAGCAGACTACATCGCTCTGGAAACACCATATATTTT,CASRLHRSGNTIYF
TRBJ1-2,.,TRBV27,.,TGTGCCAGCAGCACCCAGGGTCTGGGTGGCTACACCTTC,CASSTQGLGGYTF
TRBJ1-1,.,TRBV5-1,.,TGCGCCAGCAGCTTGAGGGAATACACTGAAGCTTTCTTT,CASSLREYTEAFF
TRBJ1-6,.,TRBV19,.,TGTGCCAGTAGTAGGTCCCAAAGCTCCTATAATTCACCCCTCCACTTT,CASSRSQSSYNSPLHF
TRBJ1-1,TRBD1,TRBV4-1,.,TGCGCCAGCAGCCAAGAGGGACAGATGAACACTGAAGCTTTCTTT,CASSQEGQMNTEAFF
TRBJ2-3,.,TRBV5-8,.,TGTGCCAGCAGCTTCGAGGGCGGGGGCACAGATACGCAGTATTTT,CASSFEGGGTDTQYF
TRBJ1-1,.,TRBV6-1,.,TGTGCCAGCAGTGAAGGCTTGAAGGGGCACACTGAAGCTTTCTTT,CASSEGLKGHTEAFF
TRBJ2-7,.,TRBV14,.,TGTGCCAGCAGCCAAGAGGCAGGGAGACTTAGGGACGAGCAGTACTTC,CASSQEAGRLRDEQYF
TRBJ1-5,.,TRBV18,.,TGTGCCAGCTCACCACAGGGGGGCAGCCCAAATCAGCCCCAGCATTTT,CASSPQGGSPNQPQHF
TRBJ2-7,.,TRBV6-5,.,TGTGCCAGCAGTTACTCTAGGACCTACGAGCAGTACTTC,CASSYSRTYEQYF
TRBJ1-1,.,TRBV6-4,.,TGTGCCAGCAGTTCCCGGGGGGAGACTGAAGCTTTCTTT,CASSSRGETEAFF
TRBJ1-1,.,TRBV30,.,TGTGCCTGGAGACCCCCGGGTCTTAACACTGAAGCTTTCTTT,CAWRPPGLNTEAFF
TRBJ1-2,.,TRBV4-3,once,TGCGCCAGCAGCCTATCCCGCGCGCAGGCTAACTATGGCTACACCTTC,CASSLSRAQANYGYTF
TRBJ1-2,.,TRBV11-2,.,TGTGCCAGCAGCTTAGATTTCGGGGGGCTCTATGGCTACACCTTC,CASSLDFGGLYGYTF
TRBJ1-5,TRBD1,TRBV10-3,.,TGTGCCATCAGTGAGTCGGGAGGGGGGACAGGGGATTATAGCAATCAGCCCCAGCATTTT,CAISESGGGTGDYSNQPQHF
TRBJ1-2,.,TRBV18,.,TGTGCCAGCTCACCAGGGGAAAACTATGGCTACACCTTC,CASSPGENYGYTF
TRBJ2-7,.,TRBV29-1,.,TGCAGCGTTGTTGGTGGGAGTACCTACGAGCAGTACTTC,CSVVGGSTYEQYF
TRBJ2-7,.,TRBV10-1,.,TGCGCCAGCAGAGCCCCCGGCGCCTCCGTCTCCTACGAGCAGTACTTC,CASRAPGASVSYEQYF
TRBJ2-1,.,TRBV30,.,TGTGCCTACCTGGACAGTACCTACAATGAGCAGTTCTTC,CAYLDSTYNEQFF
TRBJ2-5,TRBD2,TRBV2,few,TGTGCCAGCACCCAATGGGGGGGAGCACAAGAGACCCAGTACTTC,CASTQWGGAQETQYF
TRBJ2-1,.,TRBV9,.,TGTGCCAGCAGCGTAGGCGGGGGCGCCGCCTACAATGAGCAGTTCTTC,CASSVGGGAAYNEQFF
TRBJ2-1,.,TRBV21-1,.,TGTGCCAGCAGCCAGGGCCGACAGGGGCGGTCCTACAATGAGCAGTTCTTC,CASSQGRQGRSYNEQFF
TRBJ1-6,.,TRBV19,.,TGTGCCAGTAGTCCGGGGGGATTTAATTCACCCCTCCACTTT,CASSPGGFNSPLHF
TRBJ1-1,.,TRBV19,.,TGTGCCAGTAGTATAAATCCACAGGGACAAGCTTTCTTT,CASSINPQGQAFF
TRBJ1-2,TRBD1,TRBV19,.,TGTGCCAGTAGTTCCTTTTCACAGGGGGACGGCTCTGGCTACACCTTC,CASSSFSQGDGSGYTF
TRBJ1-4,.,TRBV4-1,few,TGCGCCAGCAGCCAAGGTTTCCCGGGACTGCTTAATGAAAAACTGTTTTTT,CASSQGFPGLLNEKLFF
TRBJ1-5,.,TRBV30,.,TGTGCCTGGAGCAGGGTTCGGCAGCCCCAGCATTTT,CAWSRVRQPQHF
TRBJ1-3,.,TRBV27,.,TGTGCCAGCAAAGAGGGCGTCTCTGGAAACACCATATATTTT,CASKEGVSGNTIYF
TRBJ1-5,.,TRBV6-2/TRBV6-3,.,TGTGCCAGCAGTGACCGGGCCCACAATCAGCCCCAGCATTTT,CASSDRAHNQPQHF
TRBJ1-1,TRBD1,TRBV29-1,.,TGCAGCGGCGCACAGGGGACGAACACTGAAGCTTTCTTT,CSGAQGTNTEAFF
TRBJ2-1,.,TRBV12-3/TRBV12-4,few,TGTGCCAGCAGTCCCAATTATAATGAGCAGTTCTTC,CASSPNYNEQFF